This TCR beta chain originates from a study of cytomegalovirus exposure and HLA in healthy donors (dated 2017 in TCRdb). For context, the study as a whole: An earlier analysis of some 550 of the donors reported about 250 Gb of sequence data and approximately 110 million unique TCR beta sequences from about 180 million T cells. In a later genetic analysis, genome-wide SNP genotypes for 398 of the 666 donors were used, and that subset was treated as a discovery cohort. The study profiled the T cell repertoires of under 700 subjects by immunosequencing and related them to cytomegalovirus serostatus. Rather than using new phenotypic data, the later analysis identified candidate immune exposures from TCR beta sequences and from how often those sequences occurred across donors. An earlier analysis of some 600 of the donors applied high-throughput TCR beta sequencing to assess whether each TCR beta V gene segment acted as functional or pseudogenic. The study combined high-throughput TCR immunosequencing, statistical association of individual TCRs with disease status, and machine learning to predict cytomegalovirus infection status. In a later analysis, previously published TCR beta repertoires from several hundred donors were re-analyzed and high-resolution HLA genotyping was added so that TCR occurrence patterns could be studied. Typing coverage differed by locus: A, B, C, DRB1 and DQB1 were typed in about 620-630 donors, DQA1 in about 510, DPA1 in over 600, and DPB1 in 400 to 480. On average, approximately 250,000 unique TCR beta nucleotide sequences were sequenced per donor among a few hundred genotyped donors of the cohort, with about 19% of those sequences being non-productive. Of the roughly 400 genotyped donors, 65% to 90% were placed in the genetic ancestry cluster associated with self-reported Caucasian donors. The study aimed to test whether signatures of past pathogen exposure could be identified by cataloging public T cell receptors. Donor age, sex, ethnicity and CMV serostatus were compiled together with the repertoire data. Every discovery cohort repertoire had been produced on one sequencing platform. In addition to the first cohort of approximately 650 subjects, a separate validation cohort of under 150 different subjects was used. A few DR-DQ haplotypes were treated as single units for association and clustering because of strong linkage in the cohort. HLA typing covered class I and class II loci at four-digit resolution. An early release covering some 640 HLA-typed donors comprised around 300 gigabases of sequencing data and tens of millions of unique TCR sequences. What the research found in general, with its limitations: A further reported finding was that TCR beta sequences accurately predicted the HLA-A and HLA-B alleles for most subjects in the first cohort. A later analysis found that HLA-associated TCR beta chains were more clonally expanded and had lower generation probabilities than equally common non-associated chains. While some public TCRs were present in many individuals, most TCR sequences turned up only very rarely across donors. The cohort was sequenced for TCR beta chains only, and without alpha or paired-chain data the features that could be detected were limited. A later analysis found that most CMV-associated TCR beta chains appeared HLA-restricted, with HLA associations seemingly driven largely by CMV exposure. In a later genetic analysis, fewer N-insertions in productive TCRs were reported among donors in an Asian-associated ancestry cluster than the roughly 700-donor mean. Because counts were too low, roughly 17 rarely observed V segments, including chromosome 9 orphons, were left out of the earlier analysis of about 620 of the donors. Broadly in line with IMGT annotations, most TCR beta V segments showed up in productive rearrangements about 90% or about 30% of the time in an earlier analysis of several hundred of the donors. Because HLA typing was unavailable for some donors at each locus, only the typed subset was used in association tests. When HLA alleles, especially DR and DQ, strongly co-occurred, TCR associations were difficult to assign to individual alleles. Linkage disequilibrium might explain the correlated functional status among segregating V segments, but an unknown experimental factor could not be ruled out. A few of the identified cytomegalovirus-associated TCR beta chains were confirmed in vitro to be specific for cytomegalovirus antigens. The presence/absence analyses assumed that sequencing depth was roughly uniform across donors, and that assumption may not be true. According to the authors, the approach could potentially be generalized to other disease states and immunological phenotypes. In the study, around 150 TCR beta chains were listed as associated with cytomegalovirus. Because the 87-base-pair reads could not distinguish some IMGT-functional V segments, including TRBV6-2 and TRBV6-3, those segments were excluded. The sequencing pipeline was judged likely to have produced a cluster of highly shared sequence variants as a technical artifact. The only immune exposure information available for the cohort was CMV serostatus. An association between a missense DCLRE1C variant and V-gene and J-gene trimming of TCR beta chains was found in a later genetic analysis and replicated in an independent cohort. Several of the top co-occurrence clusters appeared to be linked to parvovirus B19, influenza, CMV and Epstein-Barr virus, according to a later analysis. The classifier was reported to diagnose cytomegalovirus status with high specificity and sensitivity in both the original and validation cohorts. In a later analysis, about 16,000 TCR beta sequences were associated with specific HLA alleles at a false discovery rate of 0.05. According to a later analysis, TCR association rates differed among HLA loci, with DRB1 alleles showing the most associated TCRs and HLA-C alleles showing the fewest.

Library preparation was by the immunoSEQ multiplex PCR assay. For the multiplex PCR, a mixture combining 60 forward primers for TCR Vbeta segments and 13 reverse primers for TCR Jbeta segments was used. The CDR3 region of rearranged TCR beta genes was amplified from genomic DNA with a multiplex PCR assay. Amplified TCR beta libraries were sequenced as 87-base-pair reads on the Illumina HiSeq System. Regarding the original processing steps: Across the 600 to 700 repertoires, a later analysis counted 60 million to 90 million unique TCR beta chains, roughly 11 million of which were shared by at least two donors. A nearest-neighbor algorithm error-corrected the raw reads and collapsed the reads into unique sequences, merging closely related sequences to remove PCR and sequencing errors. V, D and J gene segments were assigned by aligning CDR3 sequences to IMGT reference sequences. For a sequence to be retained, at least a six-nucleotide match to both a V gene segment and a J gene segment was required. Rearrangements were called productive when the CDR3 lacked stop codons and stayed in frame with V and J; all others were non-productive. Following IMGT convention, CDR3 was defined as the stretch from the second conserved V-encoded cysteine up to the conserved J-encoded phenylalanine. The earlier analysis of 500 to 650 of the donors excluded any sequence lacking an unambiguous match to a single V gene segment. In an earlier analysis of 450 to 700 of the donors, V segments were called functional above 56.7% productive rearrangements and were called segregating when the between-donor standard deviation exceeded 5%. A statistical classification framework was built to diagnose cytomegalovirus status from the catalog of TCR beta chain sequences. In a later analysis, V and J genes were assigned by comparing TCR nucleotide sequences against IMGT/GENE-DB human TR gene sequences. A later analysis assigned CDR3 sequences and most-parsimonious VDJ recombination scenarios with the TCRdist pipeline. In a later analysis, each TCR beta chain was defined by its CDR3 amino acid sequence together with its V-gene family, and reads lacking a unique V-gene family were excluded. To address suspected cross-contamination and a sequencing artifact, a later analysis removed several hundred highly shared, low-generation-probability nucleotide sequences. In a later analysis, a clonal expansion index for each public chain was calculated from normalized within-repertoire ranks of inferred template counts. In a later analysis, generation probabilities were computed with a VDJ recombination model fitted to out-of-frame rearrangements, and the resulting probabilities were checked against IGoR. In a later analysis, TCR-TCR, TCR-HLA and TCR-CMV co-occurrence was scored with hypergeometric tests, and a repertoire-size bias correction was applied to TCR pairs. To estimate false discovery rates, a later analysis permuted the HLA or CMV assignments 20 times. A later analysis grouped co-occurring TCRs with DBSCAN, adding TCRdist sequence similarity when clustering within HLA-allele-positive subsets. Repertoires with fewer than 30,000 or more than 120,000 public chains were left out of co-occurrence clustering, as were five repertoires with anomalous nucleotide sharing. TCRdb took this table from immuneACCESS and kept in-frame rearrangements with V and J called. Such tables lack part of the clones; where checked against another copy, unresolved V genes explain under half of the gap, and the rest is unexplained. V and J calls and clone size come straight from that table; D and trimming were deduced from the DNA. Recorded for this sample are some 180,000 clones; about four fifths of them occurred a single time. Jointly, the top ten make up approximately 2.9% of the sample.

The cohort comprised several hundred healthy bone marrow donors. At the time of sampling, all cohort members were nominally healthy, though unrecorded immune exposures were likely present. The donor was CMV seronegative and belonged to the group of around 350 seronegative cohort members. A peripheral blood sample was provided by each donor, and peripheral blood mononuclear cells were used for TCR beta sequencing. The Qiagen DNeasy Blood Extraction Kit was used to extract genomic DNA from the blood cell samples. From the cysteine through the phenylalanine, the CDR3 covers 18 amino acids. The only DNA kept is the CDR3, 54 bases in frame from the first base. Clipping removes 1 base from V and 3 bases from J, with 11 as the unmatched junction base count. The germline V gene encodes CDR1 SGHVS and CDR2 FNYEAQ. This clone turned up a few times. Its antigen is unknown. The sample holds no much larger clone one base away, and base qualities are not on file.

The clonotype was recovered from a female donor in good health and CMV-seronegative. The chain is made from TRBV7-6 and TRBJ2-1; a stretch of 8 junction bases matches TRBD1. Sequencing was done on a sample of PBMCs. The encoded CDR3 is CASSLGSSGTGGYNEQFF. The nucleotide sequence reads as follows: TGTGCCAGCAGCTTAGGTTCCTCTGGGACAGGAGGCTACAATGAGCAGTTCTTC.